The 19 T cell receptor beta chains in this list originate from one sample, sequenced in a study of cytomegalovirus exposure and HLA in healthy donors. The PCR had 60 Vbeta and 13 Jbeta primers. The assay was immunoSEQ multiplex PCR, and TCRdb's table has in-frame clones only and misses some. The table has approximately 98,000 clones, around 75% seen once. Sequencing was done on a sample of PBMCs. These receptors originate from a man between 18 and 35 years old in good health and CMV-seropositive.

The CDR3 DNA reads as TGTGCCAGCAGAACCCCACGGGACAGGGGGTTAGACCCCTACAATGAGCAGTTCTTC. Translating it yields CASRTPRDRGLDPYNEQFF. The chain joins TRBV6-8 to TRBJ2-1; TRBD1 matches at 11 bases. CDR1 is MNHGY, CDR2 SAAAGT, per germline. There are 19 residues in the CDR3. Unmatched junction bases numbered 15, after V lost 6 bases and J lost 2 bases.

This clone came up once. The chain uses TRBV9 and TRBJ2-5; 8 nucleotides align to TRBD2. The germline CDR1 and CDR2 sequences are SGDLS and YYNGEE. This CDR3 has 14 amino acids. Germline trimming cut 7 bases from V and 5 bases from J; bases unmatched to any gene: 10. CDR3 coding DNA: TGTGCCAGCGGCCGGGCGGGGGGCCAGGAGACCCAGTACTTC. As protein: CASGRAGGQETQYF.

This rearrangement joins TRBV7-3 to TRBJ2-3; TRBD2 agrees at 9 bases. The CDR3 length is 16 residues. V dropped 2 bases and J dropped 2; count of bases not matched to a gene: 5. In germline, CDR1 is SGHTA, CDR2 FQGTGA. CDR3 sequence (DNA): TGTGCCAGCAGCTTAGTAGCGGGGGCCTCCACAGATACGCAGTATTTT. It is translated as CASSLVAGASTDTQYF.

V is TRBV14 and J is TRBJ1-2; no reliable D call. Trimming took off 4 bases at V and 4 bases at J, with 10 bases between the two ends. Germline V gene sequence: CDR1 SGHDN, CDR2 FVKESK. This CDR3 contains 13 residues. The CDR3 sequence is CASSPTAFYGYTF. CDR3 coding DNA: TGTGCCAGCAGCCCTACAGCTTTCTATGGCTACACCTTC.

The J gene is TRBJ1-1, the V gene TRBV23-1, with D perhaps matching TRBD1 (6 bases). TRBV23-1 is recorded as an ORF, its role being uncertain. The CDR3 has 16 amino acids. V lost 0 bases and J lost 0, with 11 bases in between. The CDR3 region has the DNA TGCGCCAGCAGTCAATCGGGGGGGCGCATGAACACTGAAGCTTTCTTT. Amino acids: CASSQSGGRMNTEAFF.

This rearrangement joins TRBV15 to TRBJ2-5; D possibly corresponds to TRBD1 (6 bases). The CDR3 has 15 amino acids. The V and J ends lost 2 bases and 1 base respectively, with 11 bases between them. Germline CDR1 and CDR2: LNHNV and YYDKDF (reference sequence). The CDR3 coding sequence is TGTGCCACCAGCAGATCCGCAGGGGCCCAAGAGACCCAGTACTTC. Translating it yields CATSRSAGAQETQYF.

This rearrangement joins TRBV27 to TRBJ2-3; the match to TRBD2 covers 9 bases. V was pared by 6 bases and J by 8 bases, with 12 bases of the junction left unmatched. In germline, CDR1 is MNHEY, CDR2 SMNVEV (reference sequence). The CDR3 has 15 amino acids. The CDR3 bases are TGTGCCAGCAGCGCGGCTAGCGGGGCTCTTGGTACGCAGTATTTT. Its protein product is CASSAASGALGTQYF.

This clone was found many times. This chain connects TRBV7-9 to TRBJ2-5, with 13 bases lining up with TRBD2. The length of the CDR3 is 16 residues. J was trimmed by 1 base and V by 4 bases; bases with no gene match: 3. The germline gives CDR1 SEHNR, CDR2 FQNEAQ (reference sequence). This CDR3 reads CASSSGLAGPQETQYF. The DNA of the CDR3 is TGTGCCAGCAGCTCGGGACTAGCGGGGCCCCAAGAGACCCAGTACTTC.

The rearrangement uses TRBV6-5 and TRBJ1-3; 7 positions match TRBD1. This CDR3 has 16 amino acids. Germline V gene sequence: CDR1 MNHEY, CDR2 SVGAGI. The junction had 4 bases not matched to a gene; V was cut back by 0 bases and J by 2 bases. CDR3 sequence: CASSYSRQGTGNTIYF. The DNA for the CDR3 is TGTGCCAGCAGTTACTCGAGACAGGGTACTGGAAACACCATATATTTT.

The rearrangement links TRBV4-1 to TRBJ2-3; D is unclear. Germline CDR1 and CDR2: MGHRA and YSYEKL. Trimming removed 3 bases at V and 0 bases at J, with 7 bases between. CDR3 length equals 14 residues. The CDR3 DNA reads TGCGCCAGCAGCCATTCCCTTAGCACAGATACGCAGTATTTT. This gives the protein CASSHSLSTDTQYF.

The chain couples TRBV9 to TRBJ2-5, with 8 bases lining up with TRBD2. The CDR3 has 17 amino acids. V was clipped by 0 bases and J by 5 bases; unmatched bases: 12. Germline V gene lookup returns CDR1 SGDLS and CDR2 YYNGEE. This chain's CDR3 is CASSVGVSGGGSETQYF. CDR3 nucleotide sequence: TGTGCCAGCAGCGTAGGGGTGAGCGGGGGAGGGTCGGAGACCCAGTACTTC.

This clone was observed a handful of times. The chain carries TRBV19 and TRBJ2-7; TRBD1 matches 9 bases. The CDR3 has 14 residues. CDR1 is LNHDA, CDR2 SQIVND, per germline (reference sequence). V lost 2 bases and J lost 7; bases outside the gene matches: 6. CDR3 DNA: TGTGCCAGTAGTATAAGGGACAGGGCAAGAGAGCAGTACTTC. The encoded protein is CASSIRDRAREQYF.

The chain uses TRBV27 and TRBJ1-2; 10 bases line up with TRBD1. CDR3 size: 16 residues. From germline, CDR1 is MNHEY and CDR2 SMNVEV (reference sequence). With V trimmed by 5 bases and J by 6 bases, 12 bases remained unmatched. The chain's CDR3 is CASSLRWTGGADGYTF. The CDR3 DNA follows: TGTGCCAGCAGTCTCCGCTGGACAGGGGGGGCAGATGGCTACACCTTC.

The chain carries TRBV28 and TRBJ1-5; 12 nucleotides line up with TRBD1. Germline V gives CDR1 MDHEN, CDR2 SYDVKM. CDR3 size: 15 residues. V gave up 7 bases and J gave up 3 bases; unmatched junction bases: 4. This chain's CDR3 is CASKPGQGANQPQHF. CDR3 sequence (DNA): TGTGCCAGCAAACCGGGACAGGGGGCCAATCAGCCCCAGCATTTT.

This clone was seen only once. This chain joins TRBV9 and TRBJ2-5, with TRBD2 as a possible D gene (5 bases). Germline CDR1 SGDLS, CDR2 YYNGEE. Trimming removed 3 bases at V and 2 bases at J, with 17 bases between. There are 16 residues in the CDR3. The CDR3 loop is CASSEGYDRGQETQYF. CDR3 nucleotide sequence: TGTGCCAGCAGCGAAGGCTATGATCGGGGTCAAGAGACCCAGTACTTC.

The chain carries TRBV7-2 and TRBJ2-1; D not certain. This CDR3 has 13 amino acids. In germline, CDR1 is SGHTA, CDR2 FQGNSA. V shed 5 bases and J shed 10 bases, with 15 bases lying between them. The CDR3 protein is CASSPFVLREQFF. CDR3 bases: TGTGCCAGCAGCCCCTTTGTTCTGCGGGAGCAGTTCTTC.

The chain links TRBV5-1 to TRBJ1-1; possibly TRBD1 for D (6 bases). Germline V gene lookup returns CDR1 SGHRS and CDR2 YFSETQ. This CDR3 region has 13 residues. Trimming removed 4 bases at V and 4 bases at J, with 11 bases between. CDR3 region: CASSHRDITEAFF. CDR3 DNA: TGCGCCAGCAGCCATAGGGACATCACTGAAGCTTTCTTT.

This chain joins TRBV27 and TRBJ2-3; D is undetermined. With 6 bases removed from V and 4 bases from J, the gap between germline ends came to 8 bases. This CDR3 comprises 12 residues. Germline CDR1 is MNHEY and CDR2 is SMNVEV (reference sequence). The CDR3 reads CASSPIPDTQYF. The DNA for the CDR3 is TGTGCCAGCAGCCCAATTCCAGATACGCAGTATTTT.

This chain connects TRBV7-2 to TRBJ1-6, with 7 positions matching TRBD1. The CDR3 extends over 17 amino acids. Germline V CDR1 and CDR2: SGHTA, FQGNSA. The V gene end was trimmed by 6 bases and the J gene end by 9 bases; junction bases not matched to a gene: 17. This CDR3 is CASRPNRGRDSSSPLHF. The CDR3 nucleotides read TGTGCCAGCAGACCGAACAGGGGACGGGACTCTAGTTCACCCCTCCACTTT.